This T cell receptor (beta chain) comes out of a study of cytomegalovirus exposure and HLA in healthy donors. Overall study: HLA-typed donors contributed some 77 million unique TCRs, which were held in an early data release. Study-level results: Prior analysis indicated that the majority of TCR beta V segments exhibited productivity approximately 87% or approximately 30% of the time. In vitro checks showed that a few CMV-associated chains really do target CMV antigens. Associated with cytomegalovirus, according to the listing, were approximately 160 TCR beta chains.

Worth noting for this clone: Its antigen is currently unknown.

PCR amplification relied on 60 Vbeta primers (plus 13 Jbeta primers). Generated by immunoSEQ multiplex PCR, the TCRdb table keeps only in-frame clones and is missing some. Here the sample spans around 170,000 clones, approximately 84% being singletons. The CDR3 extends over 15 amino acids. Germline V gives CDR1 SGHRS, CDR2 YFSETQ. With 0 bases clipped from V and 6 bases from J, the junction kept 7 bases outside the gene matches. The receptor was isolated from a woman aged 45-65 years in good health and CMV-seropositive. Sequencing was performed on PBMCs. The chain recombines TRBV5-1 with TRBJ2-3; 7 bases map to TRBD2. CDR3: CASSLGPRGGDTQYF. The DNA for the CDR3 is TGCGCCAGCAGCTTGGGGCCCCGGGGAGGGGATACGCAGTATTTT. The full variable domain, in which reference TRBV5-1 and TRBJ2-3 provide the parts outside the CDR3, is KAGVTQTPRYLIKTRGQQVTLSCSPISGHRSVSWYQQTPGQGLQFLFEYFSETQRNKGNFPGRFSGRQFSNSRSEMNVSTLELGDSALYLCASSLGPRGGDTQYFGPGTRLTVL.